These T cell receptor beta chains were read from a single sample in a study of neurological immune-mediated disorders. In TCRdb, the 5' RACE reads were re-called with MiXCR into one record per CDR3 protein. The sample records about 76,000 distinct CDR3 sequences, more than 15% being singletons. Specimen: PBMCs. Receptor source: a woman in her forties in good health. Both conserved end residues are part of each CDR3. The D gene is left open where the match is weak. Expanded clones are given a class, and other clones once, few, many or no size at all.

V: TRBV12-3/TRBV12-4
length: 12
J: TRBJ2-5
size: many
D: NA
DNA: TGTGCCAGCAGTTCAATGGGGGAGACCCAGTACTTC
CDR3: CASSSMGETQYF

V: TRBV12-3/TRBV12-4
length: 15
J: TRBJ1-5
size: many
D: NA
DNA: TGTGCCAGCAGCAAAGACGGATTTAGCAATCAGCCCCAGCATTTT
CDR3: CASSKDGFSNQPQHF

V: TRBV5-1
length: 16
J: TRBJ2-7
size: many
D: NA
DNA: TGCGCCAGCAGCTTGGCGGTAGGAGGTGGCCCGGACGAGCAGTACTTC
CDR3: CASSLAVGGGPDEQYF

V: TRBV2
length: 13
J: TRBJ2-7
size: many
D: NA
DNA: TGTGCCAGCAGGGGAGACGCCTCCTACGAGCAGTACTTC
CDR3: CASRGDASYEQYF

V: TRBV20-1
length: 13
J: TRBJ1-1
size: NA
D: NA
DNA: TGCAGTGCCGGGGGGCTTATGAACACTGAAGCTTTCTTT
CDR3: CSAGGLMNTEAFF

V: TRBV6-5
length: 17
J: TRBJ1-4
size: NA
D: NA
DNA: TGTGCCAGCAGTTACAGAGTGAAGAGAAGGGATAATGAAAAACTGTTTTTT
CDR3: CASSYRVKRRDNEKLFF

V: TRBV7-2
length: 16
J: TRBJ2-3
size: many
D: TRBD2
DNA: TGTGCCAGCAACCTCTTATTAGGCGGGGGAACAGATACGCAGTATTTT
CDR3: CASNLLLGGGTDTQYF

V: TRBV28
length: 15
J: TRBJ2-1
size: many
D: NA
DNA: TGTGCCAGCAGTTTATGCTTCGGGGGAGTGAATGAGCAGTTCTTC
CDR3: CASSLCFGGVNEQFF

V: TRBV15
length: 14
J: TRBJ1-6
size: many
D: NA
DNA: TGTGCCACCAGCAGCTCAGGGGAATCGTCACCCCTCCACTTT
CDR3: CATSSSGESSPLHF

V: TRBV6-5
length: 14
J: TRBJ1-1
size: many
D: NA
DNA: TGTGCCAGCAGTTGGGGGATTCAACCTACTGAAGCTTTCTTT
CDR3: CASSWGIQPTEAFF

V: TRBV7-3
length: 16
J: TRBJ2-3
size: many
D: NA
DNA: TGTGCCAGCAGCTTAACCCCGAACAAGGGCACAGATACGCAGTATTTT
CDR3: CASSLTPNKGTDTQYF

V: TRBV6-5
length: 13
J: TRBJ1-2
size: many
D: TRBD1
DNA: TGTGCCAGCTGGGGGACAGGGGGCGACGGCTACACCTTC
CDR3: CASWGTGGDGYTF

V: TRBV20-1
length: 13
J: TRBJ1-5
size: many
D: NA
DNA: TGCAGTGCTAGGTCGACCGCTAATCAGCCCCAGCATTTT
CDR3: CSARSTANQPQHF

V: TRBV20-1
length: 15
J: TRBJ2-1
size: NA
D: TRBD2
DNA: TGCAGTGCTAGAAAGAGGAATAGCGGGGAGGAGGAGCAGTTCTTC
CDR3: CSARKRNSGEEEQFF

V: TRBV5-1
length: 16
J: TRBJ1-5
size: many
D: NA
DNA: TGCGCCAGCAGTCTCGACGGGCAGGGCCTTAATCAGCCCCAGCATTTT
CDR3: CASSLDGQGLNQPQHF

V: TRBV5-1
length: 13
J: TRBJ2-2
size: many
D: NA
DNA: TGCGCCAGCAGCTTGGAAGGGCACGGGGAGCTGTTTTTT
CDR3: CASSLEGHGELFF

V: TRBV12-3/TRBV12-4
length: 15
J: TRBJ2-2
size: many
D: NA
DNA: TGTGCCAGCAGTTTCCGTACTTCGAACACCGGGGAGCTGTTTTTT
CDR3: CASSFRTSNTGELFF

V: TRBV19
length: 9
J: TRBJ2-3
size: few
D: NA
DNA: TGTGCAGTGGGAGATACGCAGTATTTT
CDR3: CAVGDTQYF

V: TRBV7-2
length: 15
J: TRBJ2-3
size: many
D: TRBD2
DNA: TGTGCCAGCAGCTCCGGGGGGACTACCACAGATACGCAGTATTTT
CDR3: CASSSGGTTTDTQYF

V: TRBV6-2/TRBV6-3
length: 14
J: TRBJ2-5
size: many
D: NA
DNA: TGTGCCAGCAGCTCTGGTGACTCAGGGGAGACCCAGTACTTC
CDR3: CASSSGDSGETQYF

V: TRBV2
length: 13
J: TRBJ2-7
size: many
D: TRBD1
DNA: TGTGCCAGCAGTGAAAACAGGGGGCACGAGCAGTACTTC
CDR3: CASSENRGHEQYF

V: TRBV7-2
length: 15
J: TRBJ2-3
size: NA
D: NA
DNA: TGTGTCAGCAGCTTAGGCCCCGGTGGATGGGATACGCAGTATTTT
CDR3: CVSSLGPGGWDTQYF

V: TRBV20-1
length: 13
J: TRBJ1-5
size: NA
D: NA
DNA: TGCAGTGCTGGGTCCCGGGAAGGTCAGCCCCAGCATTTT
CDR3: CSAGSREGQPQHF

V: TRBV4-1
length: 17
J: TRBJ2-3
size: many
D: TRBD1
DNA: TGCGCCAGCAGCCAGATCAGGGGGCGGAGGAGCACAGATACGCAGTATTTT
CDR3: CASSQIRGRRSTDTQYF

V: TRBV20-1
length: 14
J: TRBJ2-5
size: many
D: TRBD1
DNA: TGCAGTGCTATAAAGACAGGGCCTGGGGAGACCCAGTACTTC
CDR3: CSAIKTGPGETQYF

V: TRBV5-6
length: 15
J: TRBJ1-1
size: many
D: NA
DNA: TGTGCCAGCAGCCGTTTATCACAGGGAAACACTGAAGCTTTCTTT
CDR3: CASSRLSQGNTEAFF

V: TRBV12-3/TRBV12-4
length: 15
J: TRBJ2-1
size: many
D: NA
DNA: TGTGCCAGCAGGAAGGGACACCACTCCTACAATGAGCAGTTCTTC
CDR3: CASRKGHHSYNEQFF

V: TRBV7-2
length: 17
J: TRBJ1-2
size: NA
D: TRBD1
DNA: TGTGCCAGCAGCTTAGGAAAAGGGGGCGCCTCTAACTATGGCTACACCTTC
CDR3: CASSLGKGGASNYGYTF

V: TRBV4-1
length: 16
J: TRBJ2-7
size: many
D: NA
DNA: TGCGCCAGCAGCCAAGGAAGGGGACGGAACTCCTACGAGCAGTACTTC
CDR3: CASSQGRGRNSYEQYF

V: TRBV7-2
length: 16
J: TRBJ2-3
size: many
D: NA
DNA: TGTGCCAGCAGCTTAAACTCCCCGCCCCTCACAGATACGCAGTATTTT
CDR3: CASSLNSPPLTDTQYF

V: TRBV29-1
length: 14
J: TRBJ2-1
size: many
D: NA
DNA: TGCAGCGTTCGGGGGTATAGCTCCTACAATGAGCAGTTCTTC
CDR3: CSVRGYSSYNEQFF

V: TRBV7-2
length: 18
J: TRBJ2-3
size: many
D: TRBD2
DNA: TGTGCCAGCAGCTTCCCTAGCGGGGGGTCAATTAGCACAGATACGCAGTATTTT
CDR3: CASSFPSGGSISTDTQYF

V: TRBV4-3
length: 15
J: TRBJ1-2
size: many
D: NA
DNA: TGCGCCAGCAGCCAAGATCGCGTGATAAACTATGGCTACACCTTC
CDR3: CASSQDRVINYGYTF

V: TRBV20-1
length: 15
J: TRBJ1-4
size: many
D: NA
DNA: TGCAGTGCTAGAGATCGGGCACAGGCTTGGGAAAAACTGTTTTTT
CDR3: CSARDRAQAWEKLFF

V: TRBV9
length: 15
J: TRBJ1-1
size: many
D: NA
DNA: TGTGCCAGCAGCTTCGAGGGAACAGGGTACACTGAAGCTTTCTTT
CDR3: CASSFEGTGYTEAFF

V: TRBV28
length: 16
J: TRBJ2-5
size: many
D: TRBD2
DNA: TGTGCCAGCAGTCCCGGTAGCGGGGGGGCTCAAGAGACCCAGTACTTC
CDR3: CASSPGSGGAQETQYF

V: TRBV12-3/TRBV12-4
length: 14
J: TRBJ2-5
size: many
D: TRBD2
DNA: TGTGCCAGCAGTTTTGCGGGGGGCTCAGAGACCCAGTACTTC
CDR3: CASSFAGGSETQYF

V: TRBV6-5
length: 16
J: TRBJ1-5
size: few
D: NA
DNA: TGTGCCACCGTGTCTTGGTCAGGGGCGAACAATCAGCCCCAGCATTTT
CDR3: CATVSWSGANNQPQHF

V: TRBV5-6
length: 14
J: TRBJ2-1
size: NA
D: NA
DNA: TGTGCCAGCAGCTTAGGACTGCCCGGGAATGAGCAGTTCTTC
CDR3: CASSLGLPGNEQFF